This TCR beta chain was documented in a study of cytomegalovirus exposure and HLA in healthy donors. General observations from the study: Sequence variants that were highly shared formed a cluster that was likely a sequencing artifact. Across donors, most TCRs were seen rarely, yet some public ones were widespread. The authors later found TCR association rates varying by HLA locus, with DRB1 most and HLA-C fewest.

Trimming left V 2 bases short and J 5 bases short, with 22 bases between. The CDR3 spans 17 residues. CDR1 is MNHEY and CDR2 is SMNVEV in the germline V gene (reference sequence). On this clone: What it recognizes is unknown.

At the time of sampling, donors were nominally healthy, though unrecorded immune exposures were likely. The PCR made use of 60 Vbeta and 13 Jbeta primers. Sequencing used immunoSEQ multiplex PCR; TCRdb keeps in-frame clones, though not all of them. Its table records roughly 140,000 clones. The clonotype originates from a male donor in good health and CMV-seronegative. Source material: PBMCs. The V gene is TRBV27, the J gene TRBJ2-7; D might be TRBD1 (6 bases). The CDR3 DNA is TGTGCCAGCAGTTTAATGGCTCAGGGGAGCAGGGGTCACGAGCAGTACTTC. It codes for CASSLMAQGSRGHEQYF.